This TCR beta chain derives from a study of T cell responses to AZD1222 COVID-19 vaccine. Regarding the study as a whole: Clonal diversity was possibly underestimated; the donors were predominantly white British and more often female.

This table comes from immunoSEQ multiplex PCR, and its TCRdb copy is limited to in-frame clones, with some not included. The table has roughly 150,000 clones, around 89% seen once. V gave up 5 bases and J gave up 0 bases, with 13 bases separating them. Looked up from germline, CDR1 is MDHEN and CDR2 is SYDVKM. This CDR3 has 16 residues. A remark on this clone: Its antigen is as yet unknown.

This TCR was sampled from an adult in good health. The sequencing used peripheral blood, collected on day 0 of AZD1222 vaccination. The chain employs TRBV28 and TRBJ1-4; tentative D call: TRBD1 (5 bases). This chain's CDR3 is CASSGSRGATNEKLFF. The CDR3, as DNA: TGTGCCAGCAGTGGGTCCCGGGGGGCAACTAATGAAAAACTGTTTTTT.